This T cell receptor (beta chain) was observed in a study of shared clonotypes between healthy human individuals. Study observations and caveats: A handful of donors shared around 5.2% of their naive CD4 clonotypes. Only blood samples were collected, and tissue repertoires likely differ. Generally, naive subsets came out with larger estimated richness than memory subsets.

In replicate PCRs of sorted subsets, around 0.2 ug DNA, roughly 31,000 T cell genomes, was used. The assay was immunoSEQ multiplex PCR, and TCRdb's table has in-frame clones only and misses some. The data show around 2.1 million clones, 93% seen once. The naive CD8 fraction comprised CD45RO-negative cells positively selected for CCR7 and excluded terminally differentiated effector memory CD45RA+ cells. The CDR3 sequence is 17 residues long. Trimming at V came to 4 bases and at J to 6 bases, leaving 15 bases not matched to a gene. In germline, CDR1 is SGHAT, CDR2 FQNNGV. Worth noting for this clone: Its antigen is currently unknown.

This TCR came from a man younger than 35 in good health. Some clones in this sample may be carry-over from other donors' samples. J is TRBJ2-1 and V is TRBV11-2; 7 bases match TRBD1. The sample comprised naive CD8+ T cells from PBMCs. The CDR3 coding sequence is TGTGCCAGCAGCTCCGAGACTACAGGGGTGCTGGTCAATGAGCAGTTCTTC. It encodes CASSSETTGVLVNEQFF.